The 29 T cell receptor beta chains presented below share a single source sample, sequenced in a study of regulatory T cells in long-lasting Graves disease. Arm-PCR of CDR3 regions and iRepertoire HTBI primers were used to build TCR beta libraries. TCRdb ran MiXCR on the multiplex PCR reads and lists one entry per CDR3 protein. The sample holds about 440,000 distinct CDR3 sequences, around 15% seen once. Specified time point: newly diagnosed GD, antithyroid drugs for less than 3 months. With RNA extracted from PBMCs as input, the TCR library was made. These same data were also listed under a study on T cells in Graves' hyperthyroidism and ophthalmopathy.

The sequenced sample was peripheral blood mononuclear cells (PBMCs), obtained at new diagnosis, from a patient treated with antithyroid drugs. These receptors were collected from a woman in her thirties with Graves disease.

The chain employs TRBV20-1 and TRBJ2-3; 10 bases match TRBD2. The trim removed 5 bases at V and 2 bases at J, leaving 10 bases unmatched. Germline CDR1 DFQATT, CDR2 SNEGSKA (reference sequence). CDR3 length: 16 amino acids. CDR3 protein: CSAPPSLAGVTDTQYF. The CDR3 region has the DNA TGCAGTGCTCCGCCTTCTCTAGCGGGAGTCACAGATACGCAGTATTTT.

V gene TRBV9 combines with J gene TRBJ2-7; TRBD2 might be the D (6 bases). The CDR3 is made up of 14 amino acids. Germline CDR1 SGDLS, CDR2 YYNGEE. V was shortened by 7 bases and J by 2 bases, with 16 bases between the two germline ends. The CDR3 region has the DNA TGTGCCAGCGGAGCAGGGACTCCAGCCTACGAGCAGTACTTC. Amino acids: CASGAGTPAYEQYF. Supplemented by reference TRBV9 and TRBJ2-7, the full variable domain reads DSGVTQTPKHLITATGQRVTLRCSPRSGDLSVYWYQQSLDQGLQFLIQYYNGEERAKGNILERFSAQQFPDLHSELNLSSLELGDSALYFCASGAGTPAYEQYFGPGTRLTVT.

The chain employs TRBV9 and TRBJ2-7, with 8 bases aligning to TRBD1. The V gene end was trimmed by 1 base and the J gene end by 6 bases; junction bases not matched to a gene: 12. CDR1 and CDR2 (germline): SGDLS, YYNGEE. The CDR3 length is 16 residues. CDR3 DNA: TGTGCCAGCAGCGTACAGGGGGCGGAATTACCTGGCGAGCAGTACTTC. As protein: CASSVQGAELPGEQYF.

This clonotype was counted ten times or more. V gene TRBV29-1 combines with J gene TRBJ1-2; 7 positions match TRBD1. CDR3 length: 15 residues. The V gene end was trimmed by 3 bases and the J gene end by 2 bases; junction bases not matched to a gene: 9. Germline values: CDR1 SQVTM, CDR2 ANQGSEA. For the CDR3, the DNA is TGCAGCGTTGAGGAACCTTCCAGGGGGAACTATGGCTACACCTTC. It translates to CSVEEPSRGNYGYTF.

This clonotype appeared many times. This rearrangement joins TRBV6-1 to TRBJ2-7; 11 bases are shared with TRBD2. This CDR3 spans 15 amino acids. Germline V gene lookup returns CDR1 MNHNS and CDR2 SASEGT. With V trimmed by 7 bases and J by 5 bases, 10 bases remained unmatched. The CDR3: CASNELAGARDEQYF. CDR3 nucleotides: TGTGCCAGCAACGAACTAGCGGGAGCGAGAGACGAGCAGTACTTC.

This clonotype was picked up one time. Compared with germline, one end of the junction differs, possibly owing to a read error. The chain employs TRBV7-2 and TRBJ2-1, with 13 bases fitting TRBD2. CDR3 length: 16 residues. The germline CDR1 and CDR2 sequences are SGHTA and FQGNSA. The chain's CDR3 is CASSNRLAGGADEQFF. DNA of the CDR3: TGCGCCAGCAGCAACCGACTAGCGGGAGGTGCGGATGAGCAGTTCTTC.

A note on this clonotype: This could be a read error, since a much larger clone is one nucleotide away. The J gene is TRBJ1-1, the V gene TRBV6-5; D is uncertain. Germline CDR1 and CDR2: MNHEY and SVGAGI. The CDR3 runs to 14 residues. CDR3 residues: CSSSLYSLNTEAFF. In DNA, the CDR3 is TGTTCCAGCAGTTTGTACAGTCTGAACACTGAAGCTTTCTTT.

The chain combines TRBV4-1 with TRBJ2-7, with a tentative D call TRBD1 (6 bases). The CDR3 consists of 14 residues. The V end was cut by 4 bases, the J end by 1 base, with 11 bases between. CDR1 MGHRA and CDR2 YSYEKL come from the germline V gene. The CDR3 DNA reads TGCGCCAGCAGCCGAGCGAGGGGGTCCTACGAGCAGTACTTC. Translation gives CASSRARGSYEQYF.

This clonotype was counted at least ten times. The rearrangement uses TRBV6-5 and TRBJ1-5; D gene ambiguous. The V end was cut by 2 bases, the J end by 2 bases, with 7 bases between. Germline V gene lookup returns CDR1 MNHEY and CDR2 SVGAGI. The CDR3 is 14 residues long. CDR3 in amino acids: CASSYAVGNQPQHF. For the CDR3, the DNA is TGTGCCAGCAGTTACGCGGTGGGCAATCAGCCCCAGCATTTT.

This clonotype was recorded many times. The chain links TRBV7-3 to TRBJ2-6; D ambiguous. V lost 5 bases, J lost 1 base, and 12 bases lay in between. Germline CDR1 reads SGHTA; CDR2 reads FQGTGA. This CDR3 spans 16 amino acids. As DNA, the CDR3 is TGTGCCAGCAGCCCCGAAAGGGATTCTGGGGCCAACGTCCTGACTTTC. This gives the protein CASSPERDSGANVLTF. The full variable domain, in which reference TRBV7-3 and TRBJ2-6 provide the parts outside the CDR3, is GAGVSQTPSNKVTEKGKYVELRCDPISGHTALYWYRQSLGQGPEFLIYFQGTGAADDSGLPNDRFFAVRPEGSVSTLKIQRTERGDSAVYLCASSPERDSGANVLTFGAGSRLTVL.

The genes are TRBV5-1 and TRBJ2-1; D perhaps matches TRBD1 (6 bases). CDR1 is SGHRS and CDR2 is YFSETQ in the germline V gene. This CDR3 is built from 19 residues. V lost 1 base to trimming and J lost 0 bases, with 20 bases between them. DNA of the CDR3: TGCGCCAGCAGCTTGTATCCCGCAACAGGGTCCTCCTCCTACAATGAGCAGTTCTTC. Its protein product is CASSLYPATGSSSYNEQFF.

For this clonotype: With a much larger clone just one base away, this may be a read error. J is TRBJ2-4 and V is TRBV20-1, with D tentatively TRBD2 (6 bases). Trimming stripped 1 base from V and 13 bases from J, with 23 bases between. The CDR3 loop spans 15 amino acids. The germline CDR1 and CDR2 sequences are DFQATT and SNEGSKA (reference sequence). The CDR3 protein is CSARVYGSVGNEQYF. CDR3 in DNA: TGCAGTGCTAGAGTTTACGGGAGTGTGGGGAATGAGCAGTACTTC.

This clonotype was observed at least ten times. The CDR3 is CASSPGGTTDTQYF. CDR3 sequence (DNA): TGTGCCAGCTCACCAGGGGGGACAACAGATACGCAGTATTTT. The V gene is TRBV18, the J gene TRBJ2-3; D possibly uses TRBD1 or TRBD2 (6 bases each). V lost 2 bases and J 3 bases, leaving 9 bases between the germline ends. Germline V gene data show CDR1 as KGHSH and CDR2 as LQKENI. The CDR3 is 14 residues long.

This clonotype was observed a few times. This sequence joins TRBV7-9 and TRBJ2-6; D may be TRBD1 or TRBD2 (5 bases each). The germline V gene has CDR1 SEHNR and CDR2 FQNEAQ (reference sequence). Trimming removed 5 bases at V and 3 bases at J, with 17 bases between. This CDR3 contains 17 residues. CDR3: CASSLLVGTSGANVLTF. The CDR3 DNA follows: TGTGCCAGCAGCCTTCTTGTCGGGACGAGTGGGGCCAACGTCCTGACTTTC.

This clonotype was seen at least ten times. The rearrangement links TRBV6-1 to TRBJ2-5; D gene uncertain. Germline assignment: CDR1 MNHNS and CDR2 SASEGT. V gave up 6 bases and J gave up 2 bases, with 10 bases separating them. The length of the CDR3 is 13 residues. This CDR3 reads CASSVVWQETQYF. CDR3 nucleotide sequence: TGTGCCAGCAGCGTAGTGTGGCAAGAGACCCAGTACTTC.

This clonotype was seen repeatedly, ten times or more. The chain employs TRBV20-1 and TRBJ2-3; TRBD2 agrees at 8 bases. The junction had 3 bases not matched to a gene; V was cut back by 3 bases and J by 4 bases. The CDR3 consists of 13 residues. The germline V gene has CDR1 DFQATT and CDR2 SNEGSKA (reference sequence). The CDR3 bases are TGCAGTGCTAGCGGGAGGGCCCCAGATACGCAGTATTTT. Translating it yields CSASGRAPDTQYF.

The sample holds many counts of this clonotype. The genes are TRBV11-2 and TRBJ2-7; the match to TRBD2 covers 13 bases. Per the germline V gene, CDR1 is SGHAT and CDR2 is FQNNGV. This CDR3 spans 16 amino acids. V lost 7 bases, J lost 7 bases, and 13 bases stayed unmatched. The CDR3 spells CASTLRPGLAGWEQYF. CDR3 nucleotide sequence: TGTGCCAGCACCCTTCGACCGGGACTAGCGGGATGGGAGCAGTACTTC.

This clonotype has just a few counts. V usage is TRBV9 and J usage is TRBJ2-1; 7 bases agree with TRBD2. Trimming at V came to 0 bases and at J to 8 bases, leaving 11 bases not matched to a gene. Germline CDR1 reads SGDLS; CDR2 reads YYNGEE. The CDR3 contains 16 residues. The CDR3 reads CASSVAASGVVYEQFF. The CDR3 DNA is TGTGCCAGCAGCGTAGCGGCCAGCGGGGTCGTCTATGAGCAGTTCTTC.

The rearrangement joins TRBV7-2 to TRBJ1-5, with D possibly TRBD1 on 5 matching bases. Trimming took 1 base from V and 1 from J, leaving 8 bases between them. The germline CDR1 and CDR2 sequences are SGHTA and FQGNSA. The CDR3 is 15 amino acids. CDR3 nucleotides: TGTGCCAGCAGCTTAGGGGGGACGAGCAATCAGCCCCAGCATTTT. It is translated as CASSLGGTSNQPQHF.

This clonotype showed up many times. The CDR3 DNA reads TGCGCCAGCAGCTCTCTATATCAGGGGGCGCAGGAAAAACTGTTTTTT. Protein: CASSSLYQGAQEKLFF. The chain carries TRBV5-1 and TRBJ1-4; 8 bases are shared with TRBD1. Per germline, CDR1 SGHRS and CDR2 YFSETQ. Germline trimming cut 3 bases from V and 8 bases from J; bases unmatched to any gene: 12. CDR3 length equals 16 residues.

This clonotype was detected many times. The DNA of the CDR3 is TGTGCCACCAGTGATTCAACAAACACCCTTGAAGCTTTCTTT. Residues: CATSDSTNTLEAFF. The chain recombines TRBV24-1 with TRBJ1-1, with D hard to call. Trimming removed 2 bases at V and 7 bases at J, with 13 bases between. From germline, CDR1 is KGHDR and CDR2 SFDVKD. The length of the CDR3 is 14 residues.

The genes are TRBV20-1 and TRBJ2-5, with TRBD2 as a possible D gene (6 bases). V lost 6 bases and J 4 bases, leaving 12 bases between the germline ends. The germline V gene has CDR1 DFQATT and CDR2 SNEGSKA (reference sequence). The CDR3 has 12 amino acids. CDR3 residues: CSALTRRETQYF. In nucleotides, the CDR3 is TGCAGTGCCCTGACTAGAAGAGAGACCCAGTACTTC.

This clonotype has ten or more counts. The V call is TRBV6-5, the J call TRBJ2-7; 9 nucleotides match TRBD2. The CDR3 has 16 residues. With V trimmed by 0 bases and J by 3 bases, 6 bases remained unmatched. Germline V lookup: CDR1 MNHEY, CDR2 SVGAGI. The CDR3 here is CASSYSTSSGIYEQYF. The CDR3 region has the DNA TGTGCCAGCAGTTACTCGACGTCTAGCGGGATCTACGAGCAGTACTTC.

This clonotype was detected many times. This chain uses TRBV28 with TRBJ2-7; D possibly uses TRBD1 or TRBD2 (5 bases each). Germline V CDR1 and CDR2: MDHEN, SYDVKM. Trimming shortened V by 6 bases and J by 0 bases, and 12 bases separated the two germline ends. The CDR3 runs 14 residues. The CDR3 sequence: CASRPAGSSYEQYF. The DNA of the CDR3 is TGTGCCAGCAGGCCGGCAGGGAGCTCCTACGAGCAGTACTTC. Full variable domain (rest looked up from reference TRBV28 and TRBJ2-7): DVKVTQSSRYLVKRTGEKVFLECVQDMDHENMFWYRQDPGLGLRLIYFSYDVKMKEKGDIPEGYSVSREKKERFSLILESASTNQTSMYLCASRPAGSSYEQYFGPGTRLTVT.

This clonotype was seen ten or more times. The chain couples TRBV27 to TRBJ1-5; possible D gene TRBD1, 5 bases. V was cut by 6 bases and J by 5 bases, with 8 bases left in between. The CDR3 runs to 12 residues. Germline values: CDR1 MNHEY, CDR2 SMNVEV (reference sequence). The DNA of the CDR3 is TGTGCCAGCAGGCAGGGAGATCAGCCCCAGCATTTT. Amino acids: CASRQGDQPQHF.

This clonotype was observed a handful of times. This chain uses TRBV7-9 with TRBJ1-5; 8 nucleotides agree with TRBD1. V gave up 5 bases and J gave up 0 bases; unmatched junction bases: 21. CDR1 is SEHNR, CDR2 FQNEAQ, per germline (reference sequence). The CDR3 has 21 residues. CDR3 nucleotides: TGTGCCAGCAGCCAAGATTTTGGACAGGACAGGGCTCCCTATAGCAATCAGCCCCAGCATTTT. Protein: CASSQDFGQDRAPYSNQPQHF. Full variable domain (remainder filled in from reference TRBV7-9 and TRBJ1-5): DTGVSQNPRHKITKRGQNVTFRCDPISEHNRLYWYRQTLGQGPEFLTYFQNEAQLEKSRLLSDRFSAERPKGSFSTLEIQRTEQGDSAMYLCASSQDFGQDRAPYSNQPQHFGDGTRLSIL.

This chain uses TRBV5-5 with TRBJ2-1; 9 positions agree with TRBD2. From germline, CDR1 is SGHKS and CDR2 YYEKEE (reference sequence). The V segment lost 5 bases and the J segment 3 bases; nucleotides outside the gene matches: 9. CDR3 size: 16 residues. Here the CDR3 DNA reads TGTGCCAGCAGTCCTAGCGGGAAAGTCATCTACAATGAGCAGTTCTTC. Protein: CASSPSGKVIYNEQFF. The variable domain in full, with the rest retrieved from reference TRBV5-5 and TRBJ2-1, is DAGVTQSPTHLIKTRGQQVTLRCSPISGHKSVSWYQQVLGQGPQFIFQYYEKEERGRGNFPDRFSARQFPNYSSELNVNALLLGDSALYLCASSPSGKVIYNEQFFGPGTRLTVL.

The chain combines TRBV7-2 with TRBJ2-1; D remains ambiguous. The CDR3 runs to 14 residues. The V end was cut by 0 bases, the J end by 5 bases, with 8 bases between. CDR1 SGHTA and CDR2 FQGNSA come from the germline V gene. CDR3 DNA sequence: TGTGCCAGCAGCTTAGCGACGGCCCACAATGAGCAGTTCTTC. It specifies CASSLATAHNEQFF.

This sequence joins TRBV7-9 and TRBJ2-7; TRBD2 aligns across 7 bases. The CDR3 has 15 amino acids. V shed 4 bases, J shed 4 bases, and the junction held 10 bases outside the gene matches. CDR1 is SEHNR and CDR2 is FQNEAQ in the germline V gene (reference sequence). The CDR3 nucleotides read TGTGCCAGCAGCTCCCGGGTTAGCGGGCCGTACGAGCAGTACTTC. This translates into CASSSRVSGPYEQYF. Full variable domain (remainder filled in from reference TRBV7-9 and TRBJ2-7): DTGVSQNPRHKITKRGQNVTFRCDPISEHNRLYWYRQTLGQGPEFLTYFQNEAQLEKSRLLSDRFSAERPKGSFSTLEIQRTEQGDSAMYLCASSSRVSGPYEQYFGPGTRLTVT.